A single sample is the source of the 16 T cell receptor beta chains below, sequenced in a study of T cell responses to AZD1222 COVID-19 vaccine. The repertoire was sequenced with immunoSEQ multiplex PCR; TCRdb's copy has only in-frame clones and lacks some. The sample carries roughly 140,000 clones, approximately 89% recorded once. The input for sequencing was peripheral blood, taken on day 0 of AZD1222 vaccination. These receptors all come from an adult in good health.

The chain links TRBV4-2 to TRBJ1-4; TRBD1 matches at 10 bases. V trimming: 5 bases; J trimming: 7 bases; junction bases outside the gene matches: 7. From germline, CDR1 is LGHNA and CDR2 YNFKEQ. This CDR3 contains 15 residues. In nucleotides, the CDR3 is TGTGCCAGCAGCTTCCCGGGACAGGGGAGTGAAAAACTGTTTTTT. Its translation is CASSFPGQGSEKLFF.

The genes are TRBV7-8 and TRBJ1-6, with TRBD1 as a possible D gene (5 bases). Germline V gene data show CDR1 as SGHVS and CDR2 as FQNEAQ. The CDR3 runs 12 residues. V shed 5 bases and J shed 12 bases, with 11 bases lying between them. As DNA, the CDR3 is TGTGCCAGCAGCACCACAGGAGAACCCCTCCACTTT. This translates into CASSTTGEPLHF.

V and J are TRBV29-1 and TRBJ2-1; 11 nucleotides align to TRBD2. This CDR3 has 16 residues. V lost 2 bases, J lost 0 bases, and 3 bases stayed unmatched. Germline lookup yields CDR1 SQVTM and CDR2 ANQGSEA. The CDR3 sequence: CSVELAGGSSYNEQFF. CDR3 DNA: TGCAGCGTTGAACTAGCGGGGGGATCCTCCTACAATGAGCAGTTCTTC.

The chain uses TRBV5-6 and TRBJ1-2, with 8 positions matching TRBD1. The CDR3 is made up of 15 amino acids. CDR1 and CDR2 from the germline V gene are SGHDT and YYEEEE. The V and J ends lost 1 base and 2 bases, in that order; junction bases with no gene match: 4. The CDR3 is CASSLLGDRNYGYTF. As DNA, the CDR3 is TGTGCCAGCAGCTTGTTAGGGGACAGGAACTATGGCTACACCTTC.

The chain uses TRBV9 and TRBJ1-6, with D possibly TRBD1 on 6 matching bases. Per germline, CDR1 SGDLS and CDR2 YYNGEE. CDR3 length: 13 amino acids. V lost 2 bases to trimming and J lost 10 bases, with 10 bases between them. The CDR3 protein is CASSVRGGSPLHF. In DNA, the CDR3 is TGTGCCAGCAGCGTCAGGGGCGGGTCACCCCTCCACTTT. The full variable domain, its missing parts supplied by reference TRBV9 and TRBJ1-6, is DSGVTQTPKHLITATGQRVTLRCSPRSGDLSVYWYQQSLDQGLQFLIQYYNGEERAKGNILERFSAQQFPDLHSELNLSSLELGDSALYFCASSVRGGSPLHFGNGTRLTVT.

This rearrangement joins TRBV10-3 to TRBJ1-1; the match to TRBD1 covers 12 bases. CDR3 length: 17 amino acids. Trimming removed 6 bases from V and 0 bases from J; junction bases left unmatched: 8. Germline V lookup: CDR1 ENHRY, CDR2 SYGVKD. The CDR3 is CAIRAGTGGIMNTEAFF. In nucleotides, the CDR3 is TGTGCCATCAGAGCCGGGACAGGGGGCATTATGAACACTGAAGCTTTCTTT.

CDR3 sequence: CATSDSTGLVLNEQYF. The DNA of the CDR3 is TGTGCCACCAGTGATTCGACAGGGCTGGTTCTCAACGAGCAGTACTTC. The genes are TRBV24-1 and TRBJ2-7; 7 bases align to TRBD1. Looked up from germline, CDR1 is KGHDR and CDR2 is SFDVKD. CDR3 size: 16 residues. V lost 2 bases to trimming and J lost 5 bases; unmatched junction nucleotides: 11.

This rearrangement joins TRBV18 to TRBJ1-1, with 7 bases that match TRBD1. CDR1 is KGHSH and CDR2 is LQKENI in the germline V gene. With 3 bases clipped from V and 4 bases from J, the junction kept 5 bases outside the gene matches. CDR3 size: 14 residues. In DNA form, the CDR3 reads TGTGCCAGCTCACCCCGACCAGGGGGCACTGAAGCTTTCTTT. Protein product: CASSPRPGGTEAFF.

This chain uses TRBV5-1 with TRBJ2-3; perhaps TRBD2 as D (6 bases). Trimming shortened V by 0 bases and J by 6 bases, and 14 bases separated the two germline ends. CDR1 and CDR2 from the germline V gene are SGHRS and YFSETQ. The CDR3 is 15 residues long. The CDR3 DNA is TGCGCCAGCAGCTTGGTTGGGACCCGGGAGGATACGCAGTATTTT. It yields the protein CASSLVGTREDTQYF.

Here the CDR3 DNA reads TGTGCCAGCAGCCCGACAGGGGCTGATAGTGGCTACACCTTC. Translating gives CASSPTGADSGYTF. The gene calls are TRBV5-4 and TRBJ1-2; 8 bases fit TRBD1. J lost 7 bases, V lost 4 bases, and 9 bases had no gene match. Germline V gene sequence: CDR1 SGHNT, CDR2 YYREEE (reference sequence). The CDR3 sequence is 14 residues long.

The gene calls are TRBV19 and TRBJ2-3, with D unclear. The germline V gene has CDR1 LNHDA and CDR2 SQIVND (reference sequence). Trimming pared 7 bases from V and 1 base from J, leaving 12 bases between. This CDR3 has 14 amino acids. CDR3 nucleotide sequence: TGTGCCAGTAACGGACCTCGGGGCACAGATACGCAGTATTTT. Amino acids: CASNGPRGTDTQYF.

This clone was seen just once. The rearrangement uses TRBV5-1 and TRBJ2-3; TRBD2 aligns across 16 bases. The junction had 5 bases not matched to a gene; V was cut back by 0 bases and J by 1 base. Looked up from germline, CDR1 is SGHRS and CDR2 is YFSETQ. The CDR3 runs 19 residues. CDR3: CASSLAGTSGGVRTDTQYF. As DNA, the CDR3 is TGCGCCAGCAGCTTGGCGGGGACTAGCGGGGGGGTCCGCACAGATACGCAGTATTTT.

The genes are TRBV7-2 and TRBJ2-3, with D possibly matching TRBD2 (7 bases). The V gene's germline CDR1 is SGHTA and CDR2 FQGNSA. The V gene lost 4 bases and the J gene lost 5 bases, with 13 bases spanning the gap. The CDR3 sequence is 14 residues long. CDR3 nucleotide sequence: TGTGCCAGCAGCTCACCAGGGGAGGGAGATACGCAGTATTTT. Its protein product is CASSSPGEGDTQYF.

The chain combines TRBV11-3 with TRBJ1-1, with D unresolved. This CDR3 comprises 13 residues. Germline V gene sequence: CDR1 SGHNT, CDR2 YENEEA. Trimming shortened V by 4 bases and J by 1 base, and 7 bases separated the two germline ends. Here the CDR3 reads CASSSHRNTEAFF. Written as DNA, the CDR3 is TGTGCCAGCAGCTCCCACAGGAACACTGAAGCTTTCTTT.

CDR3 DNA: TGTGCCAGCACCAAAAGGCGGGGGGGCAATTTCTTTCAGCCCCAGCATTTT. Translated, it gives CASTKRRGGNFFQPQHF. This chain connects TRBV28 to TRBJ1-5, with D tentatively TRBD1 (6 bases). This CDR3 region has 17 residues. From germline, CDR1 is MDHEN and CDR2 SYDVKM. With 7 bases removed from V and 6 bases from J, the gap between germline ends came to 25 bases.

The V and J genes are TRBV18 and TRBJ2-2, with 9 bases aligning to TRBD1. The J segment lost 4 bases and the V segment lost 7 bases, leaving 4 bases of the junction unmatched. The V gene's germline CDR1 is KGHSH and CDR2 LQKENI. CDR3 length: 14 amino acids. The CDR3 here is CASFGQGITGELFF. CDR3 nucleotide sequence: TGTGCCAGCTTCGGACAGGGGATCACCGGGGAGCTGTTTTTT.